This TCR beta chain was captured by sequencing in a study of blood T cell repertoires in COVID-19. Study-level background: The United States, Italy and Spain supplied acute and convalescent COVID-19 samples. From T cells, B-cell-depleted T cells, or PBMCs came the material, which was cDNA or gDNA.

Original handling: Counts of nucleated cells, estimated from reference gene primer amplification, were obtained. Measured with immunoSEQ multiplex PCR; TCRdb has only the in-frame clones, and not every one. The V and J calls and clone size are taken from that table; D and trimming were inferred from the DNA. Of fewer than 20,000 clones listed, roughly 82% are singletons. This clonotype was sampled from a man at least 80 years old with active COVID-19. The sequencing input was peripheral blood.

CDR3 protein: CSASGGTSGRIYEQYF. The DNA of the CDR3 is TGCAGTGCTAGTGGTGGGACTAGCGGGAGAATCTACGAGCAGTACTTC. This chain connects TRBV20-1 to TRBJ2-7; 14 bases map to TRBD2. V lost 3 bases and J lost 3; bases outside the gene matches: 7. The CDR3 has 16 residues. Germline assignment: CDR1 DFQATT and CDR2 SNEGSKA (reference sequence).